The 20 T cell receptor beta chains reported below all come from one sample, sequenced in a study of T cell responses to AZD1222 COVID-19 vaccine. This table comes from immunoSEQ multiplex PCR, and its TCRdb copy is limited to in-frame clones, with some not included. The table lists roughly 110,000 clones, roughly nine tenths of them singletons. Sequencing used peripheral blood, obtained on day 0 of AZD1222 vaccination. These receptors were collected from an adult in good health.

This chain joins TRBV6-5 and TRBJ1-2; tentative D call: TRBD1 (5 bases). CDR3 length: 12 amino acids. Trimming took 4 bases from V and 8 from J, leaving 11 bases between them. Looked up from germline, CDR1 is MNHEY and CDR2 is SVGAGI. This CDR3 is CASSFPGTGYTF. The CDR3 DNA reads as TGTGCCAGCAGTTTCCCAGGGACGGGCTACACCTTC.

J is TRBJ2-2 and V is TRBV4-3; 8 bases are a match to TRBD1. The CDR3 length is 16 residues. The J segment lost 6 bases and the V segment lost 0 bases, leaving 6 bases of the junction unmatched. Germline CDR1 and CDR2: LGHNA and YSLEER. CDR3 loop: CASSQDRTGWAGELFF. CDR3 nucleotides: TGCGCCAGCAGCCAAGATCGGACAGGGTGGGCCGGGGAGCTGTTTTTT.

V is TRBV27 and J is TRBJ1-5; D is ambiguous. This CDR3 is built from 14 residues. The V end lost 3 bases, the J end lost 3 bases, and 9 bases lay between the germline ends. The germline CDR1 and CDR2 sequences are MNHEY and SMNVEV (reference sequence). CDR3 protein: CASSFGRLNQPQHF. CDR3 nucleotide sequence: TGTGCCAGCAGTTTCGGACGCCTCAATCAGCCCCAGCATTTT.

DNA for the CDR3: TGTGCCAGTAGTCCCCGGGATTTGCCCTACGAGCAGTACTTC. Protein product: CASSPRDLPYEQYF. The gene calls are TRBV19 and TRBJ2-7; tentative D call: TRBD2 (5 bases). The CDR3 contains 14 residues. Trimming took 5 bases from V and 2 from J, leaving 13 bases between them. Germline lookup yields CDR1 LNHDA and CDR2 SQIVND (reference sequence).

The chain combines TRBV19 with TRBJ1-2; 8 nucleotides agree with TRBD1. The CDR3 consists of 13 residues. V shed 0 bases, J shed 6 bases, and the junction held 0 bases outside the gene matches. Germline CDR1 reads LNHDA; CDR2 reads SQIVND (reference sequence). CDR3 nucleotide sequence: TGTGCCAGTAGTATAGACAGGGGGCATGGCTACACCTTC. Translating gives CASSIDRGHGYTF.

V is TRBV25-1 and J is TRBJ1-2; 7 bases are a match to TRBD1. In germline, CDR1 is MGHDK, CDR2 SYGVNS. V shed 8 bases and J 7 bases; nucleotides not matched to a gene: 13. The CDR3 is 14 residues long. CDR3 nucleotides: TGTGCCAGCGCATCCCATTACAGGGGCGGTGGCTACACCTTC. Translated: CASASHYRGGGYTF.

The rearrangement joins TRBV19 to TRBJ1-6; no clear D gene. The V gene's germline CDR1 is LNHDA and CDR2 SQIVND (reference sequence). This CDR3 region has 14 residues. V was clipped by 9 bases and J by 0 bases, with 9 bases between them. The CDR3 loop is CASGPHSYNSPLHF. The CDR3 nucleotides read TGTGCCAGCGGGCCCCACTCCTATAATTCACCCCTCCACTTT.

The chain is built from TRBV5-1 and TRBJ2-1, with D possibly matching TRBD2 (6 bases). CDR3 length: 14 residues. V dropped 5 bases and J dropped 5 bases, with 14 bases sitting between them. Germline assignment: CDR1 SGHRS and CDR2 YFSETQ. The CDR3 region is CASRVAGTDNEQFF. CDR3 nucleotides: TGCGCCAGCAGGGTTGCGGGGACGGACAATGAGCAGTTCTTC.

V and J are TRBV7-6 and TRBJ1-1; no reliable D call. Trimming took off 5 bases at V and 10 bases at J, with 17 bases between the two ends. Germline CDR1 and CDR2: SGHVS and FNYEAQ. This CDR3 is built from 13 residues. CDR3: CASSPLVERIAFF. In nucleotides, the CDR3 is TGTGCCAGCAGCCCCCTTGTCGAGAGAATAGCTTTCTTT.

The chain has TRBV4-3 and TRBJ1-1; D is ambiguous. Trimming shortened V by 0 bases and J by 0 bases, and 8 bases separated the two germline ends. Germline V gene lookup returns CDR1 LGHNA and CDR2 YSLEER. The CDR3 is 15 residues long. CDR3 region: CASSQEWSLNTEAFF. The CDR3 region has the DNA TGCGCCAGCAGCCAAGAATGGAGTTTGAACACTGAAGCTTTCTTT.

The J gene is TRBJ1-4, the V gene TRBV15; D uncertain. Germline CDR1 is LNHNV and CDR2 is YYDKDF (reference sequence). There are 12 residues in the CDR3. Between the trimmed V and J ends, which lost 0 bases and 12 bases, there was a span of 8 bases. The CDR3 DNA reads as TGTGCCACCAGCAGAGATCTTGCTGAACTGTTTTTT. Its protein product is CATSRDLAELFF.

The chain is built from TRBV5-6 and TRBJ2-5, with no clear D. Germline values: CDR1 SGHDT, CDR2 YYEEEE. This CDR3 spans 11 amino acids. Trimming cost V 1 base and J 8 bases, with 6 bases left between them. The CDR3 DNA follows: TGTGCCAGCAGCTTGTCGGATACCCAGTACTTC. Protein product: CASSLSDTQYF.

The CDR3 DNA is TGCGCCAGCAGCCAAGTGGGAGCTACGGCGCCCCAGCATTTT. Its translation is CASSQVGATAPQHF. V is TRBV4-3 and J is TRBJ1-5, with D uncertain. Trimming cost V 1 base and J 9 bases, with 13 bases left between them. The CDR3 length is 14 residues. CDR1 LGHNA and CDR2 YSLEER come from the germline V gene.

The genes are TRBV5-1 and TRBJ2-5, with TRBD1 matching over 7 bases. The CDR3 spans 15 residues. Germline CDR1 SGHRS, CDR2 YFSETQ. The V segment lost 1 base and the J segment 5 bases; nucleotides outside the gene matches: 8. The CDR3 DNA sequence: TGCGCCAGCAGCTTGTTCGACAGGGACGGGGAGACCCAGTACTTC. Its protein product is CASSLFDRDGETQYF.

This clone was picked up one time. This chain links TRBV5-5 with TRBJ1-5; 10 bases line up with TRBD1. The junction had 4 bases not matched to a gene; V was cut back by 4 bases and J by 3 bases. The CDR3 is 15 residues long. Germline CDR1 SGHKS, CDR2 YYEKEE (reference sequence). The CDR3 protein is CASSRGTGDNQPQHF. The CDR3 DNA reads TGTGCCAGCAGCCGCGGGACAGGGGACAATCAGCCCCAGCATTTT.

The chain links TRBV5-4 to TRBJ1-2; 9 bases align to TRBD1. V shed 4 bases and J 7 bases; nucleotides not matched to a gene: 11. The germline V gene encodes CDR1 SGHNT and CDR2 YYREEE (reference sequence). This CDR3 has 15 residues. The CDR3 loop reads CASSVNRGQFSGYTF. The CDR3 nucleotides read TGTGCCAGCAGCGTAAACAGGGGGCAATTTAGTGGCTACACCTTC.

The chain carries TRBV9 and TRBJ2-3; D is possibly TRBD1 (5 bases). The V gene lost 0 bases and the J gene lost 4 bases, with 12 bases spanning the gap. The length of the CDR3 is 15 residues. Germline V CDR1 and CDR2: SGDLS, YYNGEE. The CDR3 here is CASSVVAGWSDTQYF. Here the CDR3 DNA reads TGTGCCAGCAGCGTAGTGGCAGGGTGGTCAGATACGCAGTATTTT.

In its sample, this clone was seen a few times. DNA of the CDR3: TGTGCCAGTAGTATTATGGGTACGGGAGAGACCCAGTACTTC. It codes for CASSIMGTGETQYF. The V call is TRBV19, the J call TRBJ2-5, with D unclear. Trimming shortened V by 3 bases and J by 4 bases, and 12 bases separated the two germline ends. The CDR3 contains 14 residues. Germline CDR1 LNHDA, CDR2 SQIVND (reference sequence).

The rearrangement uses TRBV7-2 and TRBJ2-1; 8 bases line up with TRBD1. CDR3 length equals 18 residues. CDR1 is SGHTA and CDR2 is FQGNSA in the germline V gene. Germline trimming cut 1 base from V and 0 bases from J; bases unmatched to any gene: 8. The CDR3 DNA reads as TGTGCCAGCAGCTTAGTCATGCGGGGACAGGTCTCCTACAATGAGCAGTTCTTC. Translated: CASSLVMRGQVSYNEQFF.

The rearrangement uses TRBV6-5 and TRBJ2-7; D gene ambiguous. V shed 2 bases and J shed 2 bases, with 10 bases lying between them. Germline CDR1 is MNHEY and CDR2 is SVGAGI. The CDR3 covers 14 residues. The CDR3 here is CASSYQPDTYEQYF. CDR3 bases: TGTGCCAGCAGTTACCAACCCGACACCTACGAGCAGTACTTC.